This T cell receptor beta chain stems from a study of shared clonotypes between healthy human individuals. This clone was observed once. The data were produced by immunoSEQ multiplex PCR, yet TCRdb's version contains in-frame clones alone and is incomplete. The sample gives over 1.5 million clones, 95% to 99% of which show up once; 0.4% to 0.45% is in the top ten. The CDR3 extends over 17 amino acids. CDR1 is SGHRS and CDR2 is YFSETQ in the germline V gene. Trimming removed 5 bases from V and 6 bases from J, with 23 bases in between. The chain has TRBV5-1 and TRBJ2-2; weak D call: TRBD1 (5 bases). The source material was naive CD4+ T cells sorted from blood. As to subset: CD45RA+ positively selected. This TCR came from a man aged 25-45 years in good health. The CDR3 region has the DNA TGCGCCAGCAGTCGTTTCGACAGCAGCTCCAACCCCGGGGAGCTGTTTTTT. It translates to CASSRFDSSSNPGELFF.